One sample yielded the 29 T cell receptor beta chains listed below, sequenced in a study of T cell changes during pregnancy in multiple sclerosis. Assay used: immunoSEQ multiplex PCR; TCRdb lists only in-frame clones, some missing. This sample carries around 36,000 clones, approximately 90% of them seen once, and the ten largest clones take 0.43%. The specimen comprised CD4+ T cells from peripheral blood mononuclear cells, sampled in the third trimester of pregnancy. The origin of the receptors is a female donor with multiple sclerosis, enrolled in a pregnancy study.

The chain uses TRBV5-1 and TRBJ2-3; TRBD2 might be the D (6 bases). Germline V gene data show CDR1 as SGHRS and CDR2 as YFSETQ. There are 14 residues in the CDR3. V lost 5 bases and J lost 3, with 13 bases in between. The CDR3 here is CASSSVGGTDTQYF. CDR3 sequence (DNA): TGCGCCAGCAGTTCCGTAGGAGGGACAGATACGCAGTATTTT.

This chain links TRBV4-1 with TRBJ2-3, with D possibly matching TRBD2 (5 bases). Per the germline V gene, CDR1 is MGHRA and CDR2 is YSYEKL. The CDR3 runs 17 residues. The V and J ends lost 4 bases and 2 bases respectively, with 19 bases between them. CDR3 region: CASSPSVETTFTDTQYF. The CDR3 DNA reads as TGCGCCAGCAGCCCCTCCGTCGAGACTACCTTCACAGATACGCAGTATTTT.

The V gene is TRBV18, the J gene TRBJ2-5; D gene unclear. Germline V lookup: CDR1 KGHSH, CDR2 LQKENI. The germline V and J ends were trimmed by 3 bases and 2 bases, with 4 bases remaining between them. The CDR3 is 12 amino acids. The CDR3 bases are TGTGCCAGCTCACCCTTACAAGAGACCCAGTACTTC. Translating gives CASSPLQETQYF.

The genes are TRBV30 and TRBJ2-5; D possibly corresponds to TRBD2 (6 bases). CDR1 GTSNPN and CDR2 SVGIG come from the germline V gene (reference sequence). CDR3 length equals 15 residues. The V end was cut by 2 bases, the J end by 7 bases, with 20 bases between. The CDR3 DNA reads TGTGCCTGGAGTCTAACGACTGGGCTGGGGGGGACCCAGTACTTC. This codes for CAWSLTTGLGGTQYF.

The gene calls are TRBV5-6 and TRBJ2-7; the match to TRBD2 covers 14 bases. The CDR3 consists of 16 residues. J gave up 4 bases and V 4 bases, and 7 bases lay outside the gene matches. Germline loops: CDR1 SGHDT, CDR2 YYEEEE. CDR3 residues: CASSPGLAGARYEQYF. CDR3 sequence (DNA): TGTGCCAGCAGCCCGGGACTAGCGGGAGCTCGGTACGAGCAGTACTTC. Based on the CDR3 plus reference TRBV5-6 and TRBJ2-7, the full variable domain is DAGVTQSPTHLIKTRGQQVTLRCSPKSGHDTVSWYQQALGQGPQFIFQYYEEEERQRGNFPDRFSGHQFPNYSSELNVNALLLGDSALYLCASSPGLAGARYEQYFGPGTRLTVT.

This clone has a handful of counts. V usage is TRBV28 and J usage is TRBJ2-1; 10 bases are shared with TRBD1. This CDR3 region has 13 residues. Germline CDR1 is MDHEN and CDR2 is SYDVKM. The V and J ends lost 7 bases and 6 bases, in that order; junction bases with no gene match: 3. CDR3 region: CASTRTGGNEQFF. CDR3 DNA sequence: TGTGCCAGCACCAGGACAGGGGGCAATGAGCAGTTCTTC.

This clone was counted a few times. The chain has TRBV6-1 and TRBJ1-1; 7 bases agree with TRBD1. CDR3 length: 15 amino acids. Looked up from germline, CDR1 is MNHNS and CDR2 is SASEGT. Trimming cost V 4 bases and J 3 bases; bases outside gene matches: 8. The CDR3: CASSVRQGMYTEAFF. The CDR3 coding sequence is TGTGCCAGCAGTGTCCGACAGGGTATGTACACTGAAGCTTTCTTT.

The chain has TRBV5-1 and TRBJ1-2; no firm D call. V lost 0 bases and J 4 bases, leaving 7 bases between the germline ends. Germline V gene lookup returns CDR1 SGHRS and CDR2 YFSETQ. This CDR3 has 13 amino acids. The CDR3, as DNA: TGCGCCAGCAGCTTGGATACAGTCTATGGCTACACCTTC. It codes for CASSLDTVYGYTF.

The rearrangement links TRBV4-1 to TRBJ1-4, with 8 nucleotides matching TRBD1. With 3 bases clipped from V and 0 bases from J, the junction kept 12 bases outside the gene matches. Germline values: CDR1 MGHRA, CDR2 YSYEKL. The CDR3 consists of 19 residues. Here the CDR3 DNA reads TGCGCCAGCAGCCATGGACAGGGCTCCCCGGGAGCAACTAATGAAAAACTGTTTTTT. Encoded protein: CASSHGQGSPGATNEKLFF.

This clone was detected a few times. V is TRBV27 and J is TRBJ1-1; D perhaps matches TRBD1 (5 bases). V lost 6 bases to trimming and J lost 0 bases, with 14 bases between them. Germline V lookup: CDR1 MNHEY, CDR2 SMNVEV (reference sequence). CDR3 length equals 15 residues. The CDR3 bases are TGTGCCAGCAGAAAACTGGGGCAGTTGAACACTGAAGCTTTCTTT. Its translation: CASRKLGQLNTEAFF.

This chain joins TRBV4-3 and TRBJ1-4; unclear D gene. The CDR3 has 15 amino acids. Germline values: CDR1 LGHNA, CDR2 YSLEER. Trimming took off 0 bases at V and 5 bases at J, with 10 bases between the two ends. CDR3 sequence: CASSQDVSENEKLFF. The CDR3 DNA reads TGCGCCAGCAGCCAAGATGTGTCGGAGAATGAAAAACTGTTTTTT.

This sequence joins TRBV28 and TRBJ1-5; tentatively, D is TRBD1 (6 bases). Trimming took 2 bases from V and 4 from J, leaving 9 bases between them. There are 14 residues in the CDR3. Germline CDR1 and CDR2: MDHEN and SYDVKM. CDR3 DNA: TGTGCCAGCAGTTTACGGACAGCAAATCAGCCCCAGCATTTT. Its translation: CASSLRTANQPQHF.

This chain links TRBV5-1 with TRBJ1-2; TRBD1 matches 7 bases. This CDR3 contains 13 residues. J was trimmed by 6 bases and V by 3 bases; bases with no gene match: 5. Germline CDR1 reads SGHRS; CDR2 reads YFSETQ. The CDR3 bases are TGCGCCAGCAGCTCGGCCCAGGGGGATGGCTACACCTTC. This encodes CASSSAQGDGYTF.

This clone was observed a single time. The chain links TRBV7-3 to TRBJ2-1, with 9 bases that match TRBD1. The trim removed 3 bases at V and 3 bases at J, leaving 3 bases unmatched. This CDR3 is 15 amino acids long. Germline values: CDR1 SGHTA, CDR2 FQGTGA. CDR3 loop: CASSFRGQGYNEQFF. For the CDR3, the DNA is TGTGCCAGCAGCTTCCGGGGACAGGGCTACAATGAGCAGTTCTTC.

This clone was observed a few times. The chain has TRBV19 and TRBJ1-1; D is undetermined. Germline V gives CDR1 LNHDA, CDR2 SQIVND (reference sequence). Trimming removed 5 bases from V and 1 base from J, with 8 bases in between. This CDR3 is 13 amino acids long. The CDR3 protein is CASSFSRNTEAFF. CDR3 nucleotides: TGTGCCAGTAGTTTTTCCAGGAACACTGAAGCTTTCTTT.

The chain uses TRBV6-5 and TRBJ2-2; 7 bases line up with TRBD2. Unmatched junction bases numbered 4, after V lost 0 bases and J lost 6 bases. CDR1 and CDR2 (germline): MNHEY, SVGAGI. The CDR3 runs 15 residues. CDR3 DNA sequence: TGTGCCAGCAGTTACTCGATCCGGGGGGCCGGGGAGCTGTTTTTT. This encodes CASSYSIRGAGELFF.

V gene TRBV18 combines with J gene TRBJ2-1; D remains unclear. This CDR3 contains 17 residues. Trimming took off 6 bases at V and 0 bases at J, with 18 bases between the two ends. The germline V gene encodes CDR1 KGHSH and CDR2 LQKENI. The CDR3 spells CASSRYTGSSSYNEQFF. The CDR3 coding sequence is TGTGCCAGCTCCCGATATACCGGGTCGAGCTCCTACAATGAGCAGTTCTTC.

The V call is TRBV19, the J call TRBJ1-5; D remains ambiguous. V was clipped by 6 bases and J by 2 bases, with 11 bases between them. The germline V gene has CDR1 LNHDA and CDR2 SQIVND (reference sequence). This CDR3 has 14 residues. The CDR3 DNA sequence: TGTGCCAGTAGGCCCTGGTTAGGCAATCAGCCCCAGCATTTT. Protein: CASRPWLGNQPQHF. Looking up the rest from reference TRBV19 and TRBJ1-5 gives the full variable domain: DGGITQSPKYLFRKEGQNVTLSCEQNLNHDAMYWYRQDPGQGLRLIYYSQIVNDFQKGDIAEGYSVSREKKESFPLTVTSAQKNPTAFYLCASRPWLGNQPQHFGDGTRLSIL.

CDR3 sequence: CASSSVPGQSSYNSPLHF. The DNA of the CDR3 is TGCGCCAGCAGCTCAGTTCCGGGACAAAGCTCCTATAATTCACCCCTCCACTTT. The V gene is TRBV5-1, the J gene TRBJ1-6; a weak D match, TRBD1 (6 bases). The CDR3 extends over 18 amino acids. The V gene's germline CDR1 is SGHRS and CDR2 YFSETQ. The V end was cut by 3 bases, the J end by 0 bases, with 16 bases between.

This clone was counted a few times. J is TRBJ1-2 and V is TRBV6-1; D not certain. The length of the CDR3 is 10 residues. Germline values: CDR1 MNHNS, CDR2 SASEGT. Between the trimmed V and J ends, which lost 0 bases and 11 bases, there was a span of 4 bases. The CDR3 bases are TGTGCCAGCAGTGAAGCCGGGTACACCTTC. It specifies CASSEAGYTF.

CDR3 residues: CASYERGKGTEAFF. The DNA for the CDR3 is TGTGCCAGCTATGAGAGGGGGAAGGGCACTGAAGCTTTCTTT. V and J are TRBV28 and TRBJ1-1; possible D gene TRBD1, 6 bases. There are 14 residues in the CDR3. Per germline, CDR1 MDHEN and CDR2 SYDVKM. Deletions cut 8 bases from V and 4 bases from J, with 17 bases between.

The chain couples TRBV5-5 to TRBJ1-1; TRBD1 might be the D (5 bases). The CDR3 has 18 amino acids. Germline CDR1 SGHKS, CDR2 YYEKEE (reference sequence). V was shortened by 0 bases and J by 4 bases, with 22 bases between the two germline ends. The CDR3 DNA is TGTGCCAGCAGCTTGGGCCCCCCCAGGGTAGGGTGGGGCACTGAAGCTTTCTTT. It codes for CASSLGPPRVGWGTEAFF.

The count of this clone is one. The chain combines TRBV27 with TRBJ1-3, with 9 positions matching TRBD1. With 4 bases clipped from V and 4 bases from J, the junction kept 8 bases outside the gene matches. This CDR3 has 16 amino acids. Germline loops: CDR1 MNHEY, CDR2 SMNVEV (reference sequence). DNA for the CDR3: TGTGCCAGCAGTTCGTACCACGACAGGGGGGGAAACACCATATATTTT. Protein product: CASSSYHDRGGNTIYF.

The chain has TRBV7-9 and TRBJ1-5; 7 bases are shared with TRBD1. Germline V CDR1 and CDR2: SEHNR, FQNEAQ (reference sequence). The V gene end was trimmed by 6 bases and the J gene end by 8 bases; junction bases not matched to a gene: 13. CDR3 length: 15 amino acids. This chain's CDR3 is CASSFGQVGFEPQHF. The CDR3 coding sequence is TGTGCCAGCAGTTTTGGACAGGTTGGCTTTGAGCCCCAGCATTTT.

J is TRBJ2-1 and V is TRBV2; perhaps TRBD1 as D (5 bases). CDR3 length equals 14 residues. Germline lookup yields CDR1 SNHLY and CDR2 FYNNEI. Trimming cost V 2 bases and J 0 bases, with 5 bases left between them. Here the CDR3 DNA reads TGTGCCAGCAGTGAACAGGGCTCCTACAATGAGCAGTTCTTC. This gives the protein CASSEQGSYNEQFF.

The rearrangement uses TRBV15 and TRBJ2-3, with 7 bases identical to TRBD2. Unmatched junction bases numbered 3, after V lost 0 bases and J lost 0 bases. Germline V gene lookup returns CDR1 LNHNV and CDR2 YYDKDF (reference sequence). The CDR3 loop spans 16 amino acids. The CDR3 DNA is TGTGCCACCAGCAGAGATTGGGGGGGTAGCACAGATACGCAGTATTTT. It is translated as CATSRDWGGSTDTQYF. The full variable domain, its missing parts supplied by reference TRBV15 and TRBJ2-3, is DAMVIQNPRYQVTQFGKPVTLSCSQTLNHNVMYWYQQKSSQAPKLLFHYYDKDFNNEADTPDNFQSRRPNTSFCFLDIRSPGLGDTAMYLCATSRDWGGSTDTQYFGPGTRLTVL.

The CDR3 is CASSATAMNTEAFF. DNA for the CDR3: TGTGCCAGCAGTGCGACAGCTATGAACACTGAAGCTTTCTTT. J is TRBJ1-1 and V is TRBV2, with D possibly matching TRBD1 (5 bases). The CDR3 totals 14 residues. V was cut by 4 bases and J by 0 bases, with 9 bases left in between. The V gene's germline CDR1 is SNHLY and CDR2 FYNNEI.

This sequence joins TRBV18 and TRBJ2-1; 8 nucleotides line up with TRBD1. V dropped 4 bases and J dropped 2; count of bases not matched to a gene: 4. Germline V CDR1 and CDR2: KGHSH, LQKENI. The CDR3 consists of 15 residues. For the CDR3, the DNA is TGTGCCAGCTCACAGACAGGGGCCACCTACAATGAGCAGTTCTTC. It yields the protein CASSQTGATYNEQFF.

CDR3 nucleotides: TGTGCCAGCAGGGGACTAGGCCGGGAACACAATGAGCAGTTCTTC. It specifies CASRGLGREHNEQFF. The V gene is TRBV6-1, the J gene TRBJ2-1, with 8 bases fitting TRBD2. The CDR3 runs to 15 residues. J was trimmed by 5 bases and V by 6 bases; bases with no gene match: 9. Germline CDR1 and CDR2: MNHNS and SASEGT.